This is a list of T cell receptor beta chains from one sample in a study of CD8 T cells in ankylosing spondylitis. In TCRdb, the 5' RACE reads were re-called with MiXCR into one record per CDR3 protein. In the table there are 350,000 to 550,000 distinct CDR3 sequences, roughly 26% of which are singletons. Input material: blood, either unsorted or a sorted T cell fraction (not recorded which). These receptors came from a male donor with ankylosing spondylitis. The CDR3 runs from the conserved cysteine through the conserved F or W. A clone size is listed for some rows: how often the clone was seen (once, few, many), or a class if it is expanded.

clone_size	v_call	j_call	cdr3_aa
-	TRBV24-1	TRBJ2-2	CATSDQTGRTTGELFF
few	TRBV28	TRBJ2-5	CASSSTGAGETQYF
-	TRBV20-1	TRBJ2-1	CSATQPRQGAVLYNEQFF
-	TRBV7-9	TRBJ1-3	CASSPGTEGNTIYF
-	TRBV30	TRBJ2-3	CAWSVQGRNTQYF
-	TRBV24-1	TRBJ1-5	CATRPGGGGQPQHF
many	TRBV5-1	TRBJ2-1	CASRGTPREGEQFF
-	TRBV20-1	TRBJ1-2	CSASPNPGQEFNYGYTF
-	TRBV20-1	TRBJ1-2	CSARVTESYGYTF
-	TRBV2	TRBJ1-2	CASSERGVSLPNYGYTF
-	TRBV12-3/TRBV12-4	TRBJ1-1	CASSHLGTWNTEAFF
once	TRBV6-4	TRBJ1-4	CASSEGQSANEKLFF
-	TRBV24-1	TRBJ1-1	CATSDPGQDNTEAFF
-	TRBV7-9	TRBJ2-3	CASSFAGTGTDTQYF
few	TRBV6-1	TRBJ2-1	CASSGGTSGWNEQFF
-	TRBV29-1	TRBJ2-7	CSVEVGTGSYEQYF
-	TRBV10-3	TRBJ1-4	CAISEREEKLFF
few	TRBV12-3/TRBV12-4	TRBJ2-2	CASRPSGRARTGELFF
-	TRBV10-3	TRBJ2-1	CAIRDSEPTYNEQFF
-	TRBV19	TRBJ1-5	CASSIEKQGLRQPQHF
-	TRBV29-1	TRBJ1-2	CSVVRDGPNGYTF
-	TRBV20-1	TRBJ2-1	CSARDPGNWQDEQFF
many	TRBV27	TRBJ2-7	CASSLSSPRTTEQYF
-	TRBV5-1	TRBJ2-3	CASSAGPGQSTDTQYF
-	TRBV20-1	TRBJ2-7	CSARQAGVFHEQYF
-	TRBV19	TRBJ1-5	CASSVTAYSNQPQHF
-	TRBV3-1	TRBJ1-1	CASSHIYRAEAFF
few	TRBV5-1	TRBJ2-3	CASSSVGQVTDTQYF
-	TRBV5-6	TRBJ2-1	CASRGRRTSGRTSSYNEQFF
-	TRBV11-3	TRBJ2-5	CASNNIGETQYF
-	TRBV5-1	TRBJ2-1	CASNFGLAGGRSDEQFF
many	TRBV12-3/TRBV12-4	TRBJ1-5	CASSLAGGGDGPQHF
few	TRBV9	TRBJ2-1	CASSVATPSGPASYNEQFF
-	TRBV6-1	TRBJ2-4	CASSPYSLLAKNIQYF
few	TRBV11-2	TRBJ2-7	CASSWGMHEQYF
-	TRBV6-2/TRBV6-3	TRBJ1-1	CASSRQGNSYTEAFF
few	TRBV11-3	TRBJ2-3	CASSSGTASTDTQYF
few	TRBV29-1	TRBJ2-4	CSVEGTGGVKNIQYF
-	TRBV12-3/TRBV12-4	TRBJ2-1	CASSFAGSRSYNEQFF
-	TRBV15	TRBJ2-7	CATSRGLAFEQYF
-	TRBV14	TRBJ1-2	CASSQERDYGYTF
-	TRBV25-1	TRBJ2-7	CASSVPYSYEQYF
few	TRBV4-2	TRBJ2-1	CASSLHNGPEQFF
few	TRBV4-1	TRBJ2-1	CASSQETASGSKYNEQFF
few	TRBV11-3	TRBJ1-2	CASSLENDRHF
few	TRBV7-9	TRBJ2-5	CASGRLEETQYF
-	TRBV20-1	TRBJ1-1	CSAREGTANTEAFF
-	TRBV20-1	TRBJ1-6	CSASTGGRLHF
-	TRBV12-3/TRBV12-4	TRBJ2-5	CASGPPVVGETQYF
-	TRBV19	TRBJ2-3	CATRGALQGPDTQYF
few	TRBV5-1	TRBJ2-7	CASSPLTSTYEQYF
-	TRBV20-1	TRBJ2-1	CSVTRLAENEQFF